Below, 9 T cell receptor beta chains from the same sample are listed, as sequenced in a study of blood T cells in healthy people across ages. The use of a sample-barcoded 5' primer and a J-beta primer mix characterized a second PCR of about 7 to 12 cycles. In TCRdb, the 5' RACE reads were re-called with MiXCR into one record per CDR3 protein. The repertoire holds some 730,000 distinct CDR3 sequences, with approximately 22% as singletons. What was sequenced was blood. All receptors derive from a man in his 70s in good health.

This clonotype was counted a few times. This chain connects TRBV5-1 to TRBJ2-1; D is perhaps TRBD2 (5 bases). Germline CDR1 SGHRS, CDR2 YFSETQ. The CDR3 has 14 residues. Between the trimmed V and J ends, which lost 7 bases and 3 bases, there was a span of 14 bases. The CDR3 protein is CASFEAESYNEQFF. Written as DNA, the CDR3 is TGCGCCAGCTTTGAAGCGGAGAGCTACAATGAGCAGTTCTTC.

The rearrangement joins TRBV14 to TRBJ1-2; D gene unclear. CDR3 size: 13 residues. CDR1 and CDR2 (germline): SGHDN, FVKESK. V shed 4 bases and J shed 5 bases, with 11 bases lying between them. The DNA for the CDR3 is TGTGCCAGCAGCCTCCTGGACGCTTATGGCTACACCTTC. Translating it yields CASSLLDAYGYTF. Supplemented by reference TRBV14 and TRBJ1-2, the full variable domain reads EAGVTQFPSHSVIEKGQTVTLRCDPISGHDNLYWYRRVMGKEIKFLLHFVKESKQDESGMPNNRFLAERTGGTYSTLKVQPAELEDSGVYFCASSLLDAYGYTFGSGTRLTVV.

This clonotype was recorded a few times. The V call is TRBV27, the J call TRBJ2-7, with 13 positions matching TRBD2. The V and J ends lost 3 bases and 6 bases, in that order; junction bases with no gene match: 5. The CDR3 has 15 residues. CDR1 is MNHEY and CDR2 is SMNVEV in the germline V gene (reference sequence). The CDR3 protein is CASSFRLAGGFEQYF. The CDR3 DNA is TGTGCCAGCAGTTTTAGACTAGCGGGGGGATTCGAGCAGTACTTC.

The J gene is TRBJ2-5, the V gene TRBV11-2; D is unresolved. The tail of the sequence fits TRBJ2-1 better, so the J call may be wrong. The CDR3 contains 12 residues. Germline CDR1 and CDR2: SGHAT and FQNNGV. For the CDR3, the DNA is TGTGCCAGCAGCTTAGAGCCTAACAAGCAGTTCTTC. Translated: CASSLEPNKQFF.

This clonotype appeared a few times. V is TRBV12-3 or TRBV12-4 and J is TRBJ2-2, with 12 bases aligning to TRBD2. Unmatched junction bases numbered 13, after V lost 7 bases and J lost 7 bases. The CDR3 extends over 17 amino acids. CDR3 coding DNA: TGTGCCAGCAACCCTAGCGGGAGGGCTGCGAGGGACGGGGAGCTGTTTTTT. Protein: CASNPSGRAARDGELFF.

Here the CDR3 DNA reads TGTGCCAGTAGTGTGACACAGGGGGCGGAAGGGGCCAACGTCCTGACTTTC. This sequence encodes CASSVTQGAEGANVLTF. The chain has TRBV19 and TRBJ2-6; TRBD1 aligns across 9 bases. This CDR3 has 17 residues. V lost 5 bases and J lost 4; bases outside the gene matches: 9. Germline CDR1 reads LNHDA; CDR2 reads SQIVND (reference sequence).

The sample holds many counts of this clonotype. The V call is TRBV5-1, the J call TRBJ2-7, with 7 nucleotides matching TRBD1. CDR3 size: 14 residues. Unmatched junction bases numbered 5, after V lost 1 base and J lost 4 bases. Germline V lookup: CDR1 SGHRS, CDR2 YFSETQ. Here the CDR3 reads CASSLLTGEYEQYF. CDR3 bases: TGCGCCAGCAGCTTGTTAACAGGGGAATACGAGCAGTACTTC.

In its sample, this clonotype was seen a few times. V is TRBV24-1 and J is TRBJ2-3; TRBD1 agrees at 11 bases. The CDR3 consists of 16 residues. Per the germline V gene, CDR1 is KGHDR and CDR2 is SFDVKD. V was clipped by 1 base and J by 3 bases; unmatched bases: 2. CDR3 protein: CATSDFGTGGTDTQYF. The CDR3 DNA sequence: TGTGCCACCAGTGATTTCGGGACAGGGGGAACAGATACGCAGTATTTT.

CDR3 region: CASRPEGPPTHNEQFF. The CDR3 DNA reads TGTGCCAGCCGCCCAGAAGGGCCCCCGACCCACAATGAGCAGTTCTTC. This chain uses TRBV6-2 or TRBV6-3 with TRBJ2-7; D call uncertain. The DNA end favors TRBJ2-1, so the J call may be wrong. The length of the CDR3 is 16 residues. In germline, CDR1 is MNHEY, CDR2 SVGEGT.